The 12 T cell receptor beta chains below were found in one sample sequenced in a study of T cells in Graves' hyperthyroidism and ophthalmopathy. Authors of the study amplified TCR beta CDR3 regions from RNA transcripts. A set of HTBI primers served as the primers for a first-round RT-PCR of the TCR CDR3. TCRdb used MiXCR to reprocess the multiplex PCR reads, holding one entry per CDR3 protein. The table records 500,000 to 600,000 distinct CDR3 sequences, approximately 44% of them present only once. Specimen: peripheral blood or thyroid tissue (not recorded which). The receptors here all came from an adult woman with Graves' disease, either hyperthyroidism or ophthalmopathy (not recorded which).

This clonotype was found many times. The chain employs TRBV29-1 and TRBJ2-5; D is possibly TRBD1 or TRBD2 (5 bases each). This CDR3 is 12 amino acids long. Germline values: CDR1 SQVTM, CDR2 ANQGSEA. The V end was cut by 6 bases, the J end by 3 bases, with 11 bases between. This CDR3 is CSVWGREETQYF. The CDR3 DNA sequence: TGCAGCGTGTGGGGACGGGAAGAGACCCAGTACTTC.

This clonotype was counted between two and nine times. The genes are TRBV10-3 and TRBJ1-1; possible D gene TRBD1, 6 bases. The CDR3 spans 14 residues. V shed 5 bases and J shed 0 bases, with 10 bases lying between them. Germline lookup yields CDR1 ENHRY and CDR2 SYGVKD. The CDR3 coding sequence is TGTGCCATCAGTAAGACAGGCATGAACACTGAAGCTTTCTTT. Its translation: CAISKTGMNTEAFF.

V and J are TRBV4-1 and TRBJ1-1; D ambiguous. This CDR3 has 14 residues. The V gene's germline CDR1 is MGHRA and CDR2 YSYEKL. Trimming cost V 0 bases and J 0 bases, with 5 bases left between them. The CDR3 spells CASSQDGVNTEAFF. The CDR3 bases are TGCGCCAGCAGCCAAGATGGGGTGAACACTGAAGCTTTCTTT.

This clonotype showed up just a few times. The chain recombines TRBV2 with TRBJ1-4, with TRBD1 matching over 8 bases. Trimming at V came to 5 bases and at J to 7 bases, leaving 6 bases not matched to a gene. CDR1 and CDR2 (germline): SNHLY, FYNNEI. This CDR3 contains 14 residues. The CDR3 nucleotides are TGTGCCAGCAGTCTCGGGACAGGTCGTGAAAAACTGTTTTTT. Amino acid sequence: CASSLGTGREKLFF.

This clonotype has at least ten counts. This rearrangement joins TRBV5-5 to TRBJ2-5, with 7 bases lining up with TRBD1. Germline-derived CDR1 and CDR2 are SGHKS and YYEKEE (reference sequence). J gave up 2 bases and V 4 bases, and 2 bases lay outside the gene matches. The CDR3 runs 13 residues. DNA for the CDR3: TGTGCCAGCAGCCGGGGACAGCAAGAGACCCAGTACTTC. Encoded protein: CASSRGQQETQYF.

This clonotype was detected ten times or more. The chain joins TRBV7-8 to TRBJ2-5; 12 bases align to TRBD2. CDR1 is SGHVS and CDR2 is FQNEAQ in the germline V gene. This CDR3 is 19 amino acids long. V lost 1 base to trimming and J lost 5 bases; unmatched junction nucleotides: 14. The CDR3, as DNA: TGTGCCAGCAGCTTAGTGGGGATTCTAGCGGGAGGGCCGTTGGAGACCCAGTACTTC. Residues: CASSLVGILAGGPLETQYF.

This clonotype has only a few counts. The chain combines TRBV4-1 with TRBJ1-3; unclear D gene. V dropped 3 bases and J dropped 1 base, with 10 bases sitting between them. Germline V lookup: CDR1 MGHRA, CDR2 YSYEKL. The CDR3 is 15 residues long. The CDR3 loop reads CASSHIGRSGNTIYF. In nucleotides, the CDR3 is TGCGCCAGCAGCCACATAGGGAGATCTGGAAACACCATATATTTT.

CDR3 sequence (DNA): TGTGCCAGCAGTTTGACAGGGGAAATCACTGAAGCTTTCTTT. Translated: CASSLTGEITEAFF. The chain uses TRBV28 and TRBJ1-1; TRBD1 matches at 8 bases. This CDR3 contains 14 residues. V lost 3 bases to trimming and J lost 4 bases; unmatched junction nucleotides: 4. Per the germline V gene, CDR1 is MDHEN and CDR2 is SYDVKM.

In its sample, this clonotype was seen many times. This rearrangement joins TRBV6-1 to TRBJ2-7; D is perhaps TRBD1 (5 bases). The germline V gene has CDR1 MNHNS and CDR2 SASEGT. The CDR3 has 14 amino acids. Between the trimmed V and J ends, which lost 2 bases and 0 bases, there was a span of 8 bases. The CDR3 sequence is CASSEQGSSYEQYF. CDR3 nucleotides: TGTGCCAGCAGTGAACAGGGTAGCTCCTACGAGCAGTACTTC.

There are many counts of this clonotype. The chain joins TRBV6-6 to TRBJ2-7; TRBD1 is a possible D gene (6 bases). The germline gives CDR1 MNHNY, CDR2 SVGAGI (reference sequence). V lost 0 bases, J lost 8 bases, and 14 bases lay in between. The CDR3 loop spans 14 amino acids. The CDR3 loop is CASSYSGSGDQQYF. CDR3 DNA: TGTGCCAGCAGTTACTCGGGGTCAGGGGATCAGCAGTACTTC.

The sample holds a few counts of this clonotype. This chain links TRBV10-3 with TRBJ2-5; 7 bases are shared with TRBD2. The CDR3 runs to 15 residues. CDR1 is ENHRY and CDR2 is SYGVKD in the germline V gene. V gave up 0 bases and J gave up 1 base; unmatched junction bases: 2. CDR3 sequence: CAISESGGGQETQYF. CDR3 nucleotide sequence: TGTGCCATCAGTGAGTCGGGGGGGGGCCAAGAGACCCAGTACTTC.

This clonotype was recorded at least ten times. The chain is built from TRBV4-1 and TRBJ1-5; D might be TRBD1 (5 bases). Germline lookup yields CDR1 MGHRA and CDR2 YSYEKL. V was clipped by 0 bases and J by 3 bases, with 12 bases between them. The CDR3 contains 16 residues. The CDR3 is CASSQDGDRVNQPQHF. Here the CDR3 DNA reads TGCGCCAGCAGCCAAGATGGAGACAGAGTCAATCAGCCCCAGCATTTT.